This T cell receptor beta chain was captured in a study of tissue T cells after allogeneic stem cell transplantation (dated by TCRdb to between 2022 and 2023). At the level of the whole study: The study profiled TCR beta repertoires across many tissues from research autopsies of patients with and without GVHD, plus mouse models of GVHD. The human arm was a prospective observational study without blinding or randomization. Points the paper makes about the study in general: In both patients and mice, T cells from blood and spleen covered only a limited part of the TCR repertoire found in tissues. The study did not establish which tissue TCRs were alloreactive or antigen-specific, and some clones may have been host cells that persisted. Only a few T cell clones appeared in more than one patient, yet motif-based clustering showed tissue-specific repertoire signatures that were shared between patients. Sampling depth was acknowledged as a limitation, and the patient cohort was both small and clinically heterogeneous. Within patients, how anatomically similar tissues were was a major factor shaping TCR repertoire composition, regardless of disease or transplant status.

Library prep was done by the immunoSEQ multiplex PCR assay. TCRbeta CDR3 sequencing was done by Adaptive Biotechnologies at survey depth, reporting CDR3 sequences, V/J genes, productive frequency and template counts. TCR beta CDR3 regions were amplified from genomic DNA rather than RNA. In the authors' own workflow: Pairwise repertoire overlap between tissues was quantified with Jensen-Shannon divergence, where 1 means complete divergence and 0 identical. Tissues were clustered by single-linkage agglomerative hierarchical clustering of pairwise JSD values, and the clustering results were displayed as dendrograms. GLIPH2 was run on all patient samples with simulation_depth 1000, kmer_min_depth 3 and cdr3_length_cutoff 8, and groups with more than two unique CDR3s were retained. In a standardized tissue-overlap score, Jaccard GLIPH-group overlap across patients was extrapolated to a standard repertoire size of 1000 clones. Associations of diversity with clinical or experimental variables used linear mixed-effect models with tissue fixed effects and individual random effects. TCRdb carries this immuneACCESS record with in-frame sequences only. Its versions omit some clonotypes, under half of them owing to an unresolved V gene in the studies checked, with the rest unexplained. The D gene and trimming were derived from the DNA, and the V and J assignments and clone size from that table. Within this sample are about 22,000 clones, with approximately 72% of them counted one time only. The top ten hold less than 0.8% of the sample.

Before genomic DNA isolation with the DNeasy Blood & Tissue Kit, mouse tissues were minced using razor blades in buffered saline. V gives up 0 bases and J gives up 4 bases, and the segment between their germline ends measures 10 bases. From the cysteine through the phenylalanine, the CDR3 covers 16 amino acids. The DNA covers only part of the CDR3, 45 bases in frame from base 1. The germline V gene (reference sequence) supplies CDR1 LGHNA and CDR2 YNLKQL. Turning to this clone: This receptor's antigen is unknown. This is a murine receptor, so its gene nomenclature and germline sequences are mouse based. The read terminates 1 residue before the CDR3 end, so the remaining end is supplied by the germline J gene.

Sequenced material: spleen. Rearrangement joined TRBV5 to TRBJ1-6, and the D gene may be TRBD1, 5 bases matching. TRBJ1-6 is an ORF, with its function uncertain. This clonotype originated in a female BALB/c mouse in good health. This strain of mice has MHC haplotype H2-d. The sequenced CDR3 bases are TGTGCCAGCAGCCAAGAGCCGGACAAATATAATTCGCCCCTCTAC. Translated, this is CASSQEPDKYNSPLY. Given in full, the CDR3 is CASSQEPDKYNSPLYF.